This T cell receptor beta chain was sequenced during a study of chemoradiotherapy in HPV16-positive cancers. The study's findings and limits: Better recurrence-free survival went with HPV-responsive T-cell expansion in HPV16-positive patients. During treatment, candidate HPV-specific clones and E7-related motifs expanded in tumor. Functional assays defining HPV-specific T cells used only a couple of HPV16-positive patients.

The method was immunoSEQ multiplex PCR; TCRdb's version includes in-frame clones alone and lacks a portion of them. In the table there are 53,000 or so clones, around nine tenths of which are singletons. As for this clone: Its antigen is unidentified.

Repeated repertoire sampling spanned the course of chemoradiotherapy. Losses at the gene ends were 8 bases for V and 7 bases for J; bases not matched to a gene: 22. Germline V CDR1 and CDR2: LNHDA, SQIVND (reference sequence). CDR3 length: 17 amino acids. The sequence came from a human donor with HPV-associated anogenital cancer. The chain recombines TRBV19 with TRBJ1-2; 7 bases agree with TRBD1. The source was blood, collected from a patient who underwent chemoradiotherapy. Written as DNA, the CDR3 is TGTGCCAGTGGGATGTTAGGGGGCGTCTCTGGAGAGGTTGGCTACACCTTC. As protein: CASGMLGGVSGEVGYTF.